This T cell receptor beta chain was recorded in a study of cytomegalovirus exposure and HLA in healthy donors. Study observations and caveats: Rates of TCR association differed by HLA locus in a later analysis, with DRB1 highest and HLA-C lowest. It was taken for granted in presence/absence analyses that sequencing depth across donors was roughly uniform. There were some public TCRs occurring in many donors, but most TCR sequences were rare. Earlier findings revealed that most TCR beta V segments proved productive either about 87% or about 30% of the time.

A word on this clone: Its specificity is unknown.

The CDR3 consists of 11 residues. Germline-derived CDR1 and CDR2 are LNHDA and SQIVND (reference sequence). Trimming took off 3 bases at V and 4 bases at J, with 3 bases between the two ends. Vbeta (60) and Jbeta (13) primers were used in the PCR. Libraries were prepared by immunoSEQ multiplex PCR; TCRdb keeps only in-frame clonotypes and omits some of them. Here the sample spans 150,000 or so clones, 77% being singletons. The sample comprised PBMCs. The chain combines TRBV19 with TRBJ2-5; no clear D. This TCR was recovered from a male donor in good health and CMV-seronegative. CDR3 nucleotide sequence: TGTGCCAGTAGTATTAGAGAGACCCAGTACTTC. Translated, it gives CASSIRETQYF.